One and the same sample provided the 5 T cell receptor beta chains below, sequenced in a study of blood T cells in healthy people across ages. A J-beta primer mix and a sample-barcoded 5' primer were used in a second PCR of about 7 to 11 cycles. TCRdb reprocessed the 5' RACE reads with MiXCR, giving one entry per CDR3 protein. The sample has roughly 1,300,000 distinct CDR3 sequences; approximately 63% are singletons. Material for sequencing was blood. These receptors all stem from a man aged 18 to 29 in good health.

The chain recombines TRBV29-1 with TRBJ2-7, with unresolved D. CDR3 size: 13 residues. The V gene lost 4 bases and the J gene lost 7 bases, with 17 bases spanning the gap. Germline V gene sequence: CDR1 SQVTM, CDR2 ANQGSEA. The chain's CDR3 is CSVATLALREQYF. CDR3 nucleotides: TGCAGCGTTGCAACGCTCGCCCTCCGTGAGCAGTACTTC.

Points on this clonotype: The conserved phenylalanine or tryptophan is not found at the CDR3 terminus, so this likely reflects a read error. The CDR3: CASRKRQETQYL. CDR3 DNA sequence: TGTGCCAGCAGGAAACGGCAAGAGACCCAGTACCTC. V and J are TRBV25-1 and TRBJ2-5, with D unresolved. Germline V lookup: CDR1 MGHDK, CDR2 SYGVNS. V lost 6 bases and J 2 bases, leaving 7 bases between the germline ends. This CDR3 has 12 amino acids.

This clonotype appeared many times. The genes are TRBV4-1 and TRBJ1-1; D call uncertain. Germline V CDR1 and CDR2: MGHRA, YSYEKL. Trimming stripped 3 bases from V and 0 bases from J, with 2 bases between. The CDR3 length is 12 residues. CDR3 nucleotides: TGCGCCAGCAGCCAGATGAACACTGAAGCTTTCTTT. It encodes CASSQMNTEAFF.

The chain couples TRBV29-1 to TRBJ2-1; tentatively, D is TRBD1 or TRBD2 (7 bases each). Germline loops: CDR1 SQVTM, CDR2 ANQGSEA. Trimming took off 7 bases at V and 8 bases at J, with 27 bases between the two ends. This CDR3 region has 16 residues. CDR3 sequence (DNA): TGCAGCGGATCAGGGGGAGGGCCTCGTTCTAACGATGAGCAGTTCTTC. Residues: CSGSGGGPRSNDEQFF.

V gene TRBV20-1 combines with J gene TRBJ1-2; no clear D. Trimming removed 0 bases at V and 1 base at J, with 6 bases between. CDR1 is DFQATT, CDR2 SNEGSKA, per germline (reference sequence). The length of the CDR3 is 13 residues. CDR3 in amino acids: CSARESVNYGYTF. The DNA of the CDR3 is TGCAGTGCTAGAGAGTCAGTTAACTATGGCTACACCTTC.